This T cell receptor beta chain was captured by sequencing in a study of T cell responses to AZD1222 COVID-19 vaccine. The assay was immunoSEQ multiplex PCR, and TCRdb's table has in-frame clones only and misses some. This sample has over 130,000 clones, with around 90% found just once. Worth noting for this clone: What it binds is not known.

General study findings and limits: Elevations in Spike-specific TCR breadth and depth followed administration of two AZD1222 doses.

The CDR3 extends over 15 amino acids. The ends were cut back, 3 bases at V and 1 base at J, with 12 bases in the middle. Germline CDR1 LGHNA, CDR2 YSLEER. Sequences were derived from peripheral blood, sampled 28 days after the second AZD1222 dose. The chain couples TRBV4-3 to TRBJ1-1; D call uncertain. The origin of this receptor is an adult who received the AZD1222 COVID-19 vaccine. CDR3 sequence reads: CASSHSWISNTEAFF. The CDR3 DNA sequence: TGCGCCAGCAGCCACTCATGGATCTCGAACACTGAAGCTTTCTTT.